The 10 T cell receptor beta chains below all came from one sample that was sequenced in a study of patients and donors after allogeneic stem cell transplantation. TCRdb re-called the RT-PCR reads through MiXCR, storing one row per CDR3 protein. This table has about 160,000 distinct CDR3 sequences, about 40% appearing once. The specimen sequenced was blood, either unsorted or a sorted T cell fraction (not recorded which). These receptors all stem from a human donor who was either an allogeneic HSCT recipient or a stem cell or donor lymphocyte infusion donor (not recorded which). It is not recorded whose cells these are; they may come from a transplant donor.

J is TRBJ2-2 and V is TRBV12-3 or TRBV12-4; D might be TRBD1 (6 bases). This CDR3 contains 14 residues. Trimming left V 5 bases short and J 6 bases short, with 13 bases between. CDR3 amino acids: CASSPLKGAGELFF. The DNA for the CDR3 is TGTGCCAGCAGTCCCTTGAAGGGGGCCGGGGAGCTGTTTTTT.

The chain carries TRBV4-2 and TRBJ2-1; 7 bases are shared with TRBD2. CDR1 is LGHNA and CDR2 is YNFKEQ in the germline V gene. The V segment lost 3 bases and the J segment 9 bases; nucleotides outside the gene matches: 14. This CDR3 region has 16 residues. CDR3: CASSQNNGLVTGEQFF. The CDR3 DNA reads TGTGCCAGCAGCCAGAACAACGGACTAGTGACGGGTGAGCAGTTCTTC.

This clonotype was detected ten times or more. The chain uses TRBV4-2 and TRBJ1-6; 8 bases map to TRBD1. Germline CDR1 and CDR2: LGHNA and YNFKEQ. The junction had 7 bases not matched to a gene; V was cut back by 6 bases and J by 9 bases. This CDR3 comprises 14 residues. CDR3 DNA sequence: TGTGCCAGCAGGACCGGGACAGGAGTTTCACCCCTCCACTTT. This sequence encodes CASRTGTGVSPLHF.

The chain combines TRBV7-2 with TRBJ2-3; TRBD2 matches 12 bases. V lost 5 bases and J lost 3; bases outside the gene matches: 6. This CDR3 contains 16 residues. Germline V gives CDR1 SGHTA, CDR2 FQGNSA. The CDR3 nucleotides are TGTGCCAGCAGCCTCTCTAGCGGGGGGGTGACAGATACGCAGTATTTT. Protein sequence: CASSLSSGGVTDTQYF.

Points on this clonotype: This may arise from a read error, as a much more abundant clone is one base away. The chain uses TRBV20-1 and TRBJ1-6; D is possibly TRBD1 (6 bases). The CDR3 runs to 13 residues. Per the germline V gene, CDR1 is DFQATT and CDR2 is SNEGSKA (reference sequence). This CDR3 reads CSARSGGDSPLNF. The CDR3 bases are TGCAGTGCTAGATCTGGGGGCGATTCACCCCTCAACTTT.

This clonotype has just a few counts. The chain recombines TRBV20-1 with TRBJ1-5; D gene uncertain. Germline CDR1 and CDR2: DFQATT and SNEGSKA (reference sequence). Trimming took 5 bases from V and 6 from J, leaving 17 bases between them. The CDR3 has 14 amino acids. The CDR3 loop reads CSASRTLDRQPQHF. In nucleotides, the CDR3 is TGCAGTGCTTCTCGGACTCTAGACCGTCAGCCCCAGCATTTT.

The rearrangement uses TRBV15 and TRBJ2-7; 9 bases align to TRBD1. This CDR3 is built from 13 residues. Germline loops: CDR1 LNHNV, CDR2 YYDKDF (reference sequence). The CDR3 DNA reads as TGTGCCACCAGCGGAGACAGGGGGAACGAGCAGTACGTC. Its translation: CATSGDRGNEQYV.

The chain uses TRBV12-3 or TRBV12-4 and TRBJ2-7; 9 bases align to TRBD1. The V and J ends lost 4 bases and 5 bases, in that order; junction bases with no gene match: 6. The CDR3 consists of 14 residues. The CDR3, as DNA: TGTGCCAGCAGTTCGGGGACAGGGAACAACGAGCAGTACTTC. The encoded protein is CASSSGTGNNEQYF.

V gene TRBV9 combines with J gene TRBJ2-5, with TRBD2 as a possible D gene (5 bases). The germline V gene has CDR1 SGDLS and CDR2 YYNGEE. V lost 0 bases, J lost 4 bases, and 10 bases lay in between. There are 14 residues in the CDR3. CDR3 in DNA: TGTGCCAGCAGCGTAGCGCCTGCGGGAGAGACCCAGTACTTC. It codes for CASSVAPAGETQYF.

CDR3 DNA sequence: TGTGCCAGCAGCCAAGAGCCTTTGGGGCAGGAAGCTTTCTTT. Amino acids: CASSQEPLGQEAFF. This chain links TRBV4-2 with TRBJ1-1; D may be TRBD1 (5 bases). There are 14 residues in the CDR3. The germline V gene has CDR1 LGHNA and CDR2 YNFKEQ. The V end was cut by 0 bases, the J end by 8 bases, with 13 bases between.